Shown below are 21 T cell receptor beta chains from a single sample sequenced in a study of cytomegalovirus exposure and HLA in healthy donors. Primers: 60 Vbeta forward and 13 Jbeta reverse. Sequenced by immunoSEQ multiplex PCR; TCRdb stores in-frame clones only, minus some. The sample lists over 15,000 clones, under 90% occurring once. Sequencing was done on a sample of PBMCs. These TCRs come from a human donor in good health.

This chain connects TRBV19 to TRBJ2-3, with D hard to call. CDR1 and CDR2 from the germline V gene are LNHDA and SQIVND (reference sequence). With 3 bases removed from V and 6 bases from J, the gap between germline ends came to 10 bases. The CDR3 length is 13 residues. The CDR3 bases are TGTGCCAGTAGTATCCCGCCCCAGGATACGCAGTATTTT. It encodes CASSIPPQDTQYF. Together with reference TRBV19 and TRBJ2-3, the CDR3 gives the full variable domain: DGGITQSPKYLFRKEGQNVTLSCEQNLNHDAMYWYRQDPGQGLRLIYYSQIVNDFQKGDIAEGYSVSREKKESFPLTVTSAQKNPTAFYLCASSIPPQDTQYFGPGTRLTVL.

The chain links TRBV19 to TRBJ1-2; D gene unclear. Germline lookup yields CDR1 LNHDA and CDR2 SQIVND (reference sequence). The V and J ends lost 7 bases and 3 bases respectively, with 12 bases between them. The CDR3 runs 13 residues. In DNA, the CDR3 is TGTGCCAGTAAGGGCACGGGGTACTATGGCTACACCTTC. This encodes CASKGTGYYGYTF.

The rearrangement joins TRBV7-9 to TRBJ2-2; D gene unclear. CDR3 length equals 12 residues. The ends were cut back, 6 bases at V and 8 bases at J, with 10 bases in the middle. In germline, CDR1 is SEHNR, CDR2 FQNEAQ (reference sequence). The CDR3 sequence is CASSLNEGELFF. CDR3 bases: TGTGCCAGCAGTCTTAACGAGGGGGAGCTGTTTTTT.

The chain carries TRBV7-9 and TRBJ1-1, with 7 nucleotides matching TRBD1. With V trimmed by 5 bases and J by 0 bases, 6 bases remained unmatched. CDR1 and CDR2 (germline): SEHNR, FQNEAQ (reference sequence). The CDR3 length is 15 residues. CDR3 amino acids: CASSRQGGMNTEAFF. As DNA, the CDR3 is TGTGCCAGCAGCAGACAGGGAGGAATGAACACTGAAGCTTTCTTT.

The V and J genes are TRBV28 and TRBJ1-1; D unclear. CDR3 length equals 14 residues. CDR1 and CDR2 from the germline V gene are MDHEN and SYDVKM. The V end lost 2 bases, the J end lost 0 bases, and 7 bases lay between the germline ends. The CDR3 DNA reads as TGTGCCAGCAGTTTAAGACTCATGAACACTGAAGCTTTCTTT. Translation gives CASSLRLMNTEAFF.

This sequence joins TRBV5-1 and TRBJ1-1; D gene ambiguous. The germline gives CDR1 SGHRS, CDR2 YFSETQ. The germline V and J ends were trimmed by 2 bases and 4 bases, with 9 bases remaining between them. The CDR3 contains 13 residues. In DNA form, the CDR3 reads TGCGCCAGCAGCTTCAGTGGCCGCACTGAAGCTTTCTTT. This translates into CASSFSGRTEAFF.

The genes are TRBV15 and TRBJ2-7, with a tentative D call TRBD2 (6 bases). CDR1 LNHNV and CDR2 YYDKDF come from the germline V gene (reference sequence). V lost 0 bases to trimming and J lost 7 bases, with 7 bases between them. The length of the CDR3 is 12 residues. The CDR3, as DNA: TGTGCCACCAGCAGAGACGCGGGAGAGCAGTACTTC. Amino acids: CATSRDAGEQYF.

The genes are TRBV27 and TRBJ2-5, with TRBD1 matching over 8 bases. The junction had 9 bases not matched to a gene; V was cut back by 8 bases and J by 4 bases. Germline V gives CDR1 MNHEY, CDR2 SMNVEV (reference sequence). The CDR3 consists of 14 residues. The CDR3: CASRPRQGPETQYF. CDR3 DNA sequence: TGTGCCAGCCGCCCGAGACAGGGGCCAGAGACCCAGTACTTC.

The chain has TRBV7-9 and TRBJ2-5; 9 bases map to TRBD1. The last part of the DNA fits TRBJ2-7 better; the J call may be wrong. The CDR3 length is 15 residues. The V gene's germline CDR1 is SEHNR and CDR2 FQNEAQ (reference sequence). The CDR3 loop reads CASRPTGTGTVEQYF. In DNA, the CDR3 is TGTGCCAGCAGACCTACTGGGACAGGGACCGTCGAGCAGTACTTC.

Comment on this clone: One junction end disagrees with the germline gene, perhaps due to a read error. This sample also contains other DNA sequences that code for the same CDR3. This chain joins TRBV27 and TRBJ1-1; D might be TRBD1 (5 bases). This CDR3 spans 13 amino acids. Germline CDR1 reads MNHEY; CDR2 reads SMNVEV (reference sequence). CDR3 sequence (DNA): TGTGCCAGCAGCTGGGGGACCGGAGGGGAAGCCTTCTTT. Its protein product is CASSWGTGGEAFF.

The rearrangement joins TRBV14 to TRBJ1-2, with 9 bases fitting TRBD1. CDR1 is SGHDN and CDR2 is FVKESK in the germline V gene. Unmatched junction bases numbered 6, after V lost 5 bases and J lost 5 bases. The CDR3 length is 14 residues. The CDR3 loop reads CASSADRGGYGYTF. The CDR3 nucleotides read TGTGCCAGCAGCGCGGACAGGGGAGGGTATGGCTACACCTTC.

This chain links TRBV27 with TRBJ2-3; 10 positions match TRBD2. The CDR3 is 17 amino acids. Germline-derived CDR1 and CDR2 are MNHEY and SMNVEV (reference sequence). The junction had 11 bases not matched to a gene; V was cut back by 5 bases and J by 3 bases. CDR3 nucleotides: TGTGCCAGCAGTCCACTAACCCATAGCGGGGGGACAGATACGCAGTATTTT. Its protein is CASSPLTHSGGTDTQYF.

CDR3 DNA sequence: TGTGCCAGCAGCCAAACACTGACTGGGTATGAAAAACTGTTTTTT. It is translated as CASSQTLTGYEKLFF. V usage is TRBV6-5 and J usage is TRBJ1-4, with D uncertain. The germline V and J ends were trimmed by 6 bases and 6 bases, with 17 bases remaining between them. The CDR3 consists of 15 residues. Germline V gene sequence: CDR1 MNHEY, CDR2 SVGAGI.

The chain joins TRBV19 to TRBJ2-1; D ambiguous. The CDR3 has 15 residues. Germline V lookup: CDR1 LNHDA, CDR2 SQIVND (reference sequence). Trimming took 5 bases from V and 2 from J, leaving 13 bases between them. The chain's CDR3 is CASSFTDDPYNEQFF. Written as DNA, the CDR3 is TGTGCCAGTAGTTTCACAGATGATCCCTACAATGAGCAGTTCTTC. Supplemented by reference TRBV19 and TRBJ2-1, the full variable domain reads DGGITQSPKYLFRKEGQNVTLSCEQNLNHDAMYWYRQDPGQGLRLIYYSQIVNDFQKGDIAEGYSVSREKKESFPLTVTSAQKNPTAFYLCASSFTDDPYNEQFFGPGTRLTVL.

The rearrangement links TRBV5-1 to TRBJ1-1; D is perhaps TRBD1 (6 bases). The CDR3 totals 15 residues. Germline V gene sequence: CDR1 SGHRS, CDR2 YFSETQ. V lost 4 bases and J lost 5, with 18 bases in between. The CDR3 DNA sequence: TGCGCCAGCAGCCCCACGACAGGCTCGCAGACTGAAGCTTTCTTT. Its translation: CASSPTTGSQTEAFF.

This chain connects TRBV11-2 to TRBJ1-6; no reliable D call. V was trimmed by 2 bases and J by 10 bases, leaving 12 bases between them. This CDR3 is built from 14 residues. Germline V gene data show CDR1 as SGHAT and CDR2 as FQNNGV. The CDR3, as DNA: TGTGCCAGCAGCTTAATAACCCTGGCCTCACCCCTCCACTTT. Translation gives CASSLITLASPLHF.

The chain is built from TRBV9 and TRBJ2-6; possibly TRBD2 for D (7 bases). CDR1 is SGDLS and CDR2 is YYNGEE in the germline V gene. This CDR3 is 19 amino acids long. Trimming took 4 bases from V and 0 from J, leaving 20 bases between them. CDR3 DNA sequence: TGTGCCAGCAGCCCCGAGGTGGGGGGGCTACTCTCTGGGGCCAACGTCCTGACTTTC. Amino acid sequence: CASSPEVGGLLSGANVLTF. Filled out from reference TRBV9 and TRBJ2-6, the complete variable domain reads DSGVTQTPKHLITATGQRVTLRCSPRSGDLSVYWYQQSLDQGLQFLIQYYNGEERAKGNILERFSAQQFPDLHSELNLSSLELGDSALYFCASSPEVGGLLSGANVLTFGAGSRLTVL.

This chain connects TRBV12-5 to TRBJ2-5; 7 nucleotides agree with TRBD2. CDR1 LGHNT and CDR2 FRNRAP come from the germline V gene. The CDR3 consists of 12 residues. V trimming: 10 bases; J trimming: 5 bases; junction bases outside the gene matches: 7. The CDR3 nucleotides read TGTGCTACAAGCGGGATAGTGGAGACCCAGTACTTC. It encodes CATSGIVETQYF.

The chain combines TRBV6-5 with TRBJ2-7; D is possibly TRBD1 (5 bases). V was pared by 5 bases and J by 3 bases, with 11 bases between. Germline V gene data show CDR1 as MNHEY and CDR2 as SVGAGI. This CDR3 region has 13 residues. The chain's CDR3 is CASSPTAFYEQYF. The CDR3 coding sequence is TGTGCCAGCAGTCCGACAGCCTTCTACGAGCAGTACTTC.

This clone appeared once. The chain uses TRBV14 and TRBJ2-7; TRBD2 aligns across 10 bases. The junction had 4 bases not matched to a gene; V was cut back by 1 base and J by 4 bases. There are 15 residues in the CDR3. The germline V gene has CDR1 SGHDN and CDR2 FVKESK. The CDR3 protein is CASSQGLAGVYEQYF. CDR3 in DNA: TGTGCCAGCAGCCAAGGGCTAGCGGGGGTTTACGAGCAGTACTTC.

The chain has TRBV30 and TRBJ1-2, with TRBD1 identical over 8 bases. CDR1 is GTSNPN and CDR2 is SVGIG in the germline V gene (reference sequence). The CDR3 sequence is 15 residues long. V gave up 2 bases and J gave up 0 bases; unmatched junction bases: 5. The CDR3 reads CAWSPGTGSNYGYTF. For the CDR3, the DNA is TGTGCCTGGAGTCCAGGGACAGGCTCTAACTATGGCTACACCTTC.